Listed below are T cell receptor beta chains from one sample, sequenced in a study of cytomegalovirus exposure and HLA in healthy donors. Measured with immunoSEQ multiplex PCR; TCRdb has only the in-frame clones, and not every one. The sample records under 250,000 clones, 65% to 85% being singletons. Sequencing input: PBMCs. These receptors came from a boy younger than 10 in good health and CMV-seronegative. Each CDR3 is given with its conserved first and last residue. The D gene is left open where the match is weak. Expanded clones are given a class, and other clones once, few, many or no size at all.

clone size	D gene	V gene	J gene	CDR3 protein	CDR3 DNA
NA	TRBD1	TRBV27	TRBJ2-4	CASSSTGGGKNIQYF	TGTGCCAGCAGTTCCACAGGGGGCGGCAAAAACATTCAGTACTTC
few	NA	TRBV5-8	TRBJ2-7	CASSFRGEQYF	TGTGCCAGCAGCTTCAGGGGCGAGCAGTACTTC
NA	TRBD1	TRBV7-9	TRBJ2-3	CASSLVPGQQGNTQYF	TGTGCCAGCAGCTTAGTACCGGGACAGCAAGGAAATACGCAGTATTTT
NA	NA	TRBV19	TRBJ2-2	CASSKEGRGALMGTGELFF	TGTGCCAGTAGTAAAGAGGGCAGGGGAGCGCTAATGGGGACCGGGGAGCTGTTTTTT
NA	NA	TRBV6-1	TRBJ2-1	CASSPTTGHNEQFF	TGTGCCAGCAGTCCGACTACAGGGCACAATGAGCAGTTCTTC
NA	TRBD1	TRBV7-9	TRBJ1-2	CASSLGSGGPYGYTF	TGTGCCAGCAGCTTAGGGTCAGGGGGCCCCTATGGCTACACCTTC
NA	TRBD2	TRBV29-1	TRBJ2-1	CSVEDRASGTSYNEQFF	TGCAGCGTTGAAGATAGGGCTAGCGGGACGTCCTACAATGAGCAGTTCTTC
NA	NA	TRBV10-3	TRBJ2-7	CAISEGLPDSYEQYF	TGTGCCATCAGTGAGGGGCTTCCGGACTCCTACGAGCAGTACTTC
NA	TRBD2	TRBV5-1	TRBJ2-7	CASSPGLAGGVALEQYF	TGCGCCAGCAGCCCGGGACTAGCGGGGGGGGTTGCTTTAGAGCAGTACTTC
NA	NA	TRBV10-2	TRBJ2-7	CAGPVGGGDYEQYF	TGCGCCGGCCCCGTAGGGGGAGGGGACTACGAGCAGTACTTC
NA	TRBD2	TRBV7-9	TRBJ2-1	CASDGGVDEQFF	TGTGCCTCGGATGGGGGGGTCGATGAGCAGTTCTTC
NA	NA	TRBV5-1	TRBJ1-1	CASSAQEMNTEAFF	TGCGCCAGCAGCGCACAGGAGATGAACACTGAAGCTTTCTTT
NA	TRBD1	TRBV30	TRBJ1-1	CAWRAIGQGAREAFF	TGTGCCTGGAGGGCCATCGGGCAGGGGGCGAGGGAAGCTTTCTTT
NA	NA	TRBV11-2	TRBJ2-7	CASSLRLGNEQYF	TGTGCCAGCAGCTTAAGACTCGGCAACGAGCAGTACTTC
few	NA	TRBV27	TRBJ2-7	CASSFTQVSSYEQYF	TGTGCCAGCAGTTTTACCCAGGTGAGCTCCTACGAGCAGTACTTC
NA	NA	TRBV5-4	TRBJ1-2	CASSEDSNYGYTF	TGTGCCAGCAGCGAAGACAGTAACTATGGCTACACCTTC
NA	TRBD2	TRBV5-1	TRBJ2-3	CASSLGTSGYTDTQYF	TGCGCCAGCAGCTTGGGGACTAGCGGATACACAGATACGCAGTATTTT
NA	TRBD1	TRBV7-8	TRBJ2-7	CASSSWDRAYEQYF	TGTGCCAGCAGCTCTTGGGACAGGGCCTACGAGCAGTACTTC
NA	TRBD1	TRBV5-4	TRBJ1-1	CASSLAGTDSNTEAFF	TGTGCCAGCAGCTTGGCCGGGACAGACTCGAACACTGAAGCTTTCTTT
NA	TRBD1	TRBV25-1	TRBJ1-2	CASSSWTGGVWYGYTF	TGTGCCAGCAGTTCTTGGACAGGGGGCGTTTGGTATGGCTACACCTTC
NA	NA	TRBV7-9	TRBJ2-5	CASSPRTVKETQYF	TGTGCCAGCAGCCCCCGGACAGTTAAAGAGACCCAGTACTTC
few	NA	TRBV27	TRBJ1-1	CASSLSSLTEAFF	TGTGCCAGCAGTTTATCGAGCCTCACTGAAGCTTTCTTT
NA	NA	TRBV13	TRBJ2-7	CASSFGVMTGESYEQYF	TGTGCCAGCAGCTTCGGCGTAATGACAGGAGAATCCTACGAGCAGTACTTC
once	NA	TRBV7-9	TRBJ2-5	CASSFFRGKETQYF	TGTGCCAGCAGCTTTTTCCGCGGTAAAGAGACCCAGTACTTC
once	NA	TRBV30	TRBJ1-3	CAWSRTPGGNTIYF	TGTGCCTGGAGTCGGACACCCGGTGGAAACACCATATATTTT
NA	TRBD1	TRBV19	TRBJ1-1	CASSIGWDRGVDTEAFF	TGTGCCAGTAGTATAGGATGGGACAGGGGAGTGGACACTGAAGCTTTCTTT
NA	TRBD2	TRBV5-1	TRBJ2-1	CASSLGLAGFGFEFF	TGCGCCAGCAGCTTGGGACTAGCGGGATTCGGTTTTGAGTTCTTC
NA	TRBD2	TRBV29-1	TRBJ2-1	CSVFSGRALYNEQFF	TGCAGCGTTTTTAGCGGGAGGGCCCTCTACAATGAGCAGTTCTTC
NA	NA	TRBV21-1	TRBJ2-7	CARRDRAHYEQYF	TGTGCCAGAAGGGACAGAGCTCACTACGAGCAGTACTTC
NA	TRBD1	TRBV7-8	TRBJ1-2	CASSLTGGADGYTF	TGTGCCAGCAGCCTAACAGGGGGCGCAGATGGCTACACCTTC
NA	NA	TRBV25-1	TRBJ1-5	CASSVTGPNQPQHF	TGTGCCAGCTCCGTAACAGGGCCCAATCAGCCCCAGCATTTT
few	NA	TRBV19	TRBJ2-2	CASSIGQTLTGELFF	TGTGCCAGTAGTATCGGACAAACACTCACCGGGGAGCTGTTTTTT
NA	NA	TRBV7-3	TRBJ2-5	CASSSGSETQYF	TGTGCCAGCAGTTCGGGTTCGGAGACCCAGTACTTC
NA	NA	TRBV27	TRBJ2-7	CASSLSRGTYEQYF	TGTGCCAGCAGTTTAAGCAGGGGTACCTACGAGCAGTACTTC
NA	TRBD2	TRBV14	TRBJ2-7	CASSQARFAGVYEQYF	TGTGCCAGCAGCCAAGCGCGGTTTGCGGGGGTCTACGAGCAGTACTTC
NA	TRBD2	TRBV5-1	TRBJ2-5	CASSFGGGGQETQYF	TGCGCCAGCAGCTTTGGTGGGGGGGGACAAGAGACCCAGTACTTC
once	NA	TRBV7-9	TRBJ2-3	CASSPSAGTDTQYF	TGTGCCAGCAGCCCCAGCGCGGGGACAGATACGCAGTATTTT
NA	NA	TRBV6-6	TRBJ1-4	CASSYFREEKLFF	TGTGCCAGCAGTTACTTCAGGGAAGAAAAACTGTTTTTT
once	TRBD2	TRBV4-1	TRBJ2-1	CASSPLAGGFSYNEQFF	TGCGCCAGCAGCCCTCTAGCGGGGGGCTTCTCCTACAATGAGCAGTTCTTC
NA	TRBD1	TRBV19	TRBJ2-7	CASSLQGTSYEQYF	TGTGCCAGTAGCCTACAGGGGACCTCCTACGAGCAGTACTTC
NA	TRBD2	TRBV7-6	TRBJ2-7	CASSLAPAGVSYEQYF	TGTGCCAGCAGCTTAGCGCCAGCGGGGGTCTCCTACGAGCAGTACTTC